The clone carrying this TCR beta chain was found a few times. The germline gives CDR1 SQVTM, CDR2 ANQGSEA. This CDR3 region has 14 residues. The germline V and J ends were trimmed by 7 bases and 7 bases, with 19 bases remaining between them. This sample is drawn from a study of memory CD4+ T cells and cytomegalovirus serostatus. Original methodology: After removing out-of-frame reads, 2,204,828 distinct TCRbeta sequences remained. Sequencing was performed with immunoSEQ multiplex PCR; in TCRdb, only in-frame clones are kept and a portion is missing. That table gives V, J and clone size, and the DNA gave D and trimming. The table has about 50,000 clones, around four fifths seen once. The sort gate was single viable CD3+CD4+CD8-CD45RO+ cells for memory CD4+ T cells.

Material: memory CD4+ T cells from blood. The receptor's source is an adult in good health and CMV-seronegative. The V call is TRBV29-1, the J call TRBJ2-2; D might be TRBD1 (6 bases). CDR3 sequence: CSGTTGFQGGELFF. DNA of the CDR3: TGCAGCGGAACCACAGGGTTTCAGGGCGGGGAGCTGTTTTTT.